This T cell receptor beta chain appears in the sequencing data of a study of blood T cell repertoires in COVID-19. Background on the study: Sites across the United States, Italy and Spain contributed samples from acute and convalescent COVID-19. PBMCs, B-cell-depleted T cells, or T cells provided the cDNA or gDNA that made up the material.

Per the original data handling: Scientists estimated how many nucleated cells there were by amplifying reference gene primers. Using immunoSEQ multiplex PCR, the repertoire was profiled, and TCRdb retains in-frame clones only, with some absent. That table supplies the V and J calls and clone size; D and trimming were determined from the DNA. The data show about 180,000 clones, with approximately 85% seen just once and 9.8% held by the top ten. Remarks on this clone: The sample contains more than one DNA sequence encoding this CDR3.

Trimming cost V 3 bases and J 2 bases, with 7 bases left between them. CDR3 size: 13 residues. This TCR derives from a woman over 75 with acute or convalescent COVID-19. The sequenced sample was peripheral blood. This chain links TRBV12-3 or TRBV12-4 with TRBJ1-2; maybe TRBD1 (6 bases). In DNA form, the CDR3 reads TGTGCCAGCAGTTTCGGACAGAACTATGGCTACACCTTC. Translating gives CASSFGQNYGYTF.